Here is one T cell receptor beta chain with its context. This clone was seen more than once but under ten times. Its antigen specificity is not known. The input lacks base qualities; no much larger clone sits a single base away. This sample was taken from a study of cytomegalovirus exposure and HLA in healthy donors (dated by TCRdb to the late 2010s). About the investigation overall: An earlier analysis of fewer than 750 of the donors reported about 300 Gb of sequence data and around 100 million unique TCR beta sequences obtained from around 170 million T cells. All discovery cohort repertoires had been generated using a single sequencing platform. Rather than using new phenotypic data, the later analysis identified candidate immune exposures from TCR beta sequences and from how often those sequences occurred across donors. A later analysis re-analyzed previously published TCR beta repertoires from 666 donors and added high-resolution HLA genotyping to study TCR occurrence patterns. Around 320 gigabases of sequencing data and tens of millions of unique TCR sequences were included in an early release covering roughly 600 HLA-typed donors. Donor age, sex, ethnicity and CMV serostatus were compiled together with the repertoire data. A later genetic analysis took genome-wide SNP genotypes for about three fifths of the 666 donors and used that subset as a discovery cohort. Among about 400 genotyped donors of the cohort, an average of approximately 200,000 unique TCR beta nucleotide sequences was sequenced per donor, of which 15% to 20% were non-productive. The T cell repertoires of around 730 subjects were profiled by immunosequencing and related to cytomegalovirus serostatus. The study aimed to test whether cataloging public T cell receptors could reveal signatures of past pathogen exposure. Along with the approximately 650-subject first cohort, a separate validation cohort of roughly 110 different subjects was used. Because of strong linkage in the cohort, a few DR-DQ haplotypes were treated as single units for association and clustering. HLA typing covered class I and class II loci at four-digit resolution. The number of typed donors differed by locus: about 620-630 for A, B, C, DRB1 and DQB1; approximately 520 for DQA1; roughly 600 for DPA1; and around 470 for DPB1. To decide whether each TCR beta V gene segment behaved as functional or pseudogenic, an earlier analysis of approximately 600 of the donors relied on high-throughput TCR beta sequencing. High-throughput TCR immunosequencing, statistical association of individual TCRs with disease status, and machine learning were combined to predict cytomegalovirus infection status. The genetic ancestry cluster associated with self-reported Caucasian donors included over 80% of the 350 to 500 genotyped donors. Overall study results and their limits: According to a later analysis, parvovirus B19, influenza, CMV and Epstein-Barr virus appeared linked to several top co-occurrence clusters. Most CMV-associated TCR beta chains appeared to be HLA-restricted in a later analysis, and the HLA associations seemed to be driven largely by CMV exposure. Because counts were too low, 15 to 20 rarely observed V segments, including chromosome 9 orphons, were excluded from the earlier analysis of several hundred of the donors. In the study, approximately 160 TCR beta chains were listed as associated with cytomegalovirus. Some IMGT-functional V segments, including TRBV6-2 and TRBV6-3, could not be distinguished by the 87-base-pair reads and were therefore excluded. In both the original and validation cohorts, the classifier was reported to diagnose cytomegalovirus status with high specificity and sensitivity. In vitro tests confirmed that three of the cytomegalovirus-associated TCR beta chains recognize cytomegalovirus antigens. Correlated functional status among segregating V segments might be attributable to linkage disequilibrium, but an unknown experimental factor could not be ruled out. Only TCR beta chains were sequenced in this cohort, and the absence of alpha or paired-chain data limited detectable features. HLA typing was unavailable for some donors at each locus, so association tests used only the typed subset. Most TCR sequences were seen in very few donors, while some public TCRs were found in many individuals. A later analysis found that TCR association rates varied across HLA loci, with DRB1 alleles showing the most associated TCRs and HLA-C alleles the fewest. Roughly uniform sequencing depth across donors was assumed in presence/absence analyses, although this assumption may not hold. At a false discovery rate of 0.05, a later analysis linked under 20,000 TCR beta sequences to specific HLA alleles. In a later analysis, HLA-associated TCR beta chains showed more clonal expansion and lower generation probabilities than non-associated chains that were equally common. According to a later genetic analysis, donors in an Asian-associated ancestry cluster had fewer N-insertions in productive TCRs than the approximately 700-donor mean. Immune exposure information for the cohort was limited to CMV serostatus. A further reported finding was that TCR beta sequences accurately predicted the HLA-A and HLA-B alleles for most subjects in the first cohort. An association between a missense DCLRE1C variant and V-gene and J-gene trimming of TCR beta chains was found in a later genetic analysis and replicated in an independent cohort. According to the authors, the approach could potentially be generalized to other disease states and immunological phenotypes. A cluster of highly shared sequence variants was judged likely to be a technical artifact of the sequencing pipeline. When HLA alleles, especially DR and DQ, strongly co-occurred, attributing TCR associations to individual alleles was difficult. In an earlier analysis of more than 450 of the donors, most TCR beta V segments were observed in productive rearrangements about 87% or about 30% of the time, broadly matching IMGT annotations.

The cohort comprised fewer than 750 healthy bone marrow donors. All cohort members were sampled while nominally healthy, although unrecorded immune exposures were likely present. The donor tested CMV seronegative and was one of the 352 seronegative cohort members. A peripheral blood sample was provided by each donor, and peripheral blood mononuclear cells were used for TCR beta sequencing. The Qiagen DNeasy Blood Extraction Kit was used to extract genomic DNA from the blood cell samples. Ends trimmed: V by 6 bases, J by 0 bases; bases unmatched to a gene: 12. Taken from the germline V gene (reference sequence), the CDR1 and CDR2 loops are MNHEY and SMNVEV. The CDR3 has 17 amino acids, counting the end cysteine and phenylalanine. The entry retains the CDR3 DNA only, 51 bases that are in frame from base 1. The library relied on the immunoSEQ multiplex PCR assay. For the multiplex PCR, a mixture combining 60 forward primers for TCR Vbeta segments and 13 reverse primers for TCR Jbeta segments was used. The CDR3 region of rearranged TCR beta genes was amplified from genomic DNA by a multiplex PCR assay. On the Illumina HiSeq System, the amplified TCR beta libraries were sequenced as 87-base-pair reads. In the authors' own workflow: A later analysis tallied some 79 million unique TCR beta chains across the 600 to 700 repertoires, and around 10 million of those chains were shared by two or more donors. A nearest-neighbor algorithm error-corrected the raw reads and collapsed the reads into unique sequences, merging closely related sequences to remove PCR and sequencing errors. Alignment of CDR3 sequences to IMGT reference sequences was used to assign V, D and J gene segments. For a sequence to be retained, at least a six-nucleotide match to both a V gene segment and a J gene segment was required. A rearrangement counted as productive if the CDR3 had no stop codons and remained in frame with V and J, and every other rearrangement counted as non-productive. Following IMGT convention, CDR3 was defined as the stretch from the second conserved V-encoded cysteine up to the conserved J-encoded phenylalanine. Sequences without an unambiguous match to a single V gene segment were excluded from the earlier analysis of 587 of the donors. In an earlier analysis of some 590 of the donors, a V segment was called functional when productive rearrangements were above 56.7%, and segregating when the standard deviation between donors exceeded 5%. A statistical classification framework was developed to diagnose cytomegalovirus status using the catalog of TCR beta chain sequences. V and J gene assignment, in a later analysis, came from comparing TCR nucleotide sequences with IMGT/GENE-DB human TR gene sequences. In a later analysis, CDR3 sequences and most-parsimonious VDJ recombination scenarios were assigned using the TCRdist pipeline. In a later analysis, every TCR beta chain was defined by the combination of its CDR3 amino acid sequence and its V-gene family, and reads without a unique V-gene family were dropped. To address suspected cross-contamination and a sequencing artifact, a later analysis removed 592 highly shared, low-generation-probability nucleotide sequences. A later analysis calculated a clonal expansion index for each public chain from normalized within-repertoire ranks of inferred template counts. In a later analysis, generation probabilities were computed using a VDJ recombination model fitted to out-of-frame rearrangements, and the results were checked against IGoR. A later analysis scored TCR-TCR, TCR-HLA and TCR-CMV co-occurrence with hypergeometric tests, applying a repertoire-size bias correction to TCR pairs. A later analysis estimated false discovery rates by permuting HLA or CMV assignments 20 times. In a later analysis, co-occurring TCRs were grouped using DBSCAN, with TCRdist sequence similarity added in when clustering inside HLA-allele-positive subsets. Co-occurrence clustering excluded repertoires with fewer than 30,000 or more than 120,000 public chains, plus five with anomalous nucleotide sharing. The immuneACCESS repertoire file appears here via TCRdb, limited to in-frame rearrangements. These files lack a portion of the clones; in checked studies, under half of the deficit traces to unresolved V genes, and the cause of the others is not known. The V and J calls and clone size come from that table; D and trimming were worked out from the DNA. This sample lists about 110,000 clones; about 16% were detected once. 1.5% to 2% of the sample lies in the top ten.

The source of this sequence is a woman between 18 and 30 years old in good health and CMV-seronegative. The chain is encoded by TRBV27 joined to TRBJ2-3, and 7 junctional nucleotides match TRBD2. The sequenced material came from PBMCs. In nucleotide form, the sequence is TGTGCCAGCAGGCCAGGACTAGTGTCAGCTAGCACAGATACGCAGTATTTT. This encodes CASRPGLVSASTDTQYF.